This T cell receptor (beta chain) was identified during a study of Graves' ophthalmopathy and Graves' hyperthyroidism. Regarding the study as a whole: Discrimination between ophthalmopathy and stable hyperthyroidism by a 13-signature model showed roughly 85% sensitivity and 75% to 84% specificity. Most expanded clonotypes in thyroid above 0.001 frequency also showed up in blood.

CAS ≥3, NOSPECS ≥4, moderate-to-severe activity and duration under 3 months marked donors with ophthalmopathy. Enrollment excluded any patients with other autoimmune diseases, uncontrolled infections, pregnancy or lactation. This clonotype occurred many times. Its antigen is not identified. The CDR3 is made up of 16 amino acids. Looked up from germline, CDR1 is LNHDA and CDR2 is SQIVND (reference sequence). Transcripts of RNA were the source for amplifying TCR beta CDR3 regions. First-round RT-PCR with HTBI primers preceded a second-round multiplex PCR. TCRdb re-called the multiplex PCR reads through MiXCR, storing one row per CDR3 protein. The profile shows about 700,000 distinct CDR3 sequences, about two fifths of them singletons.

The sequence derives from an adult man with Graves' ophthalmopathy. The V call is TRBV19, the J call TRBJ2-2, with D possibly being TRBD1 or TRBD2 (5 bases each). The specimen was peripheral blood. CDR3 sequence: CASRGVGTANTGELFF. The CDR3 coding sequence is TGTGCGAGTCGTGGGGTGGGGACCGCGAACACCGGGGAGCTGTTTTTT.